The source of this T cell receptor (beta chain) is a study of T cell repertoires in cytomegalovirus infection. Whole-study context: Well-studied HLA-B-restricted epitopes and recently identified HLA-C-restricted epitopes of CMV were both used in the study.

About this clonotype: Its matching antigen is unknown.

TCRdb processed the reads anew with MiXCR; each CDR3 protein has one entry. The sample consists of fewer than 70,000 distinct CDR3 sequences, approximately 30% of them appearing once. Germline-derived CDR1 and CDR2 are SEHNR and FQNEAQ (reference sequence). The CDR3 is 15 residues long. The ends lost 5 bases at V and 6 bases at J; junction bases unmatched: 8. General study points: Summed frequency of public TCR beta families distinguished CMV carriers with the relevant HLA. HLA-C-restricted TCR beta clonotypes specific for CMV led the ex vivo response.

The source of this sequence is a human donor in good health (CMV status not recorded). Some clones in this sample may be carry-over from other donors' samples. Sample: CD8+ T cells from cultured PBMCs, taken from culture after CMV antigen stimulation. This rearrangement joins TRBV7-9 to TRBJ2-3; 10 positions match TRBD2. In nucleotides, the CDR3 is TGTGCCAGCAGCCCCCCCCGAGCGGGAGGGGATACGCAGTATTTT. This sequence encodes CASSPPRAGGDTQYF.